Presented here are 25 T cell receptor beta chains from one specimen sequenced in a study of CD8+ T cells in alopecia areata. Indicated treatment: oral pan-JAK inhibitor, 5-10 mg twice daily. It was cDNA, reverse transcribed from extracted RNA, that served as the sequencing template. This table comes from immunoSEQ multiplex PCR, and its TCRdb copy is limited to in-frame clones, with some not included. The sample includes some 58,000 clones, just over 45% seen only once; the top ten take 20%. Specimen: CD8+ T cells sorted from blood, collected at approximately week 37, from a patient treated with tofacitinib. The receptors derive from a human donor with alopecia areata.

The table lists this clone with a few counts. The chain couples TRBV5-4 to TRBJ1-4, with D unclear. The germline V gene encodes CDR1 SGHNT and CDR2 YYREEE (reference sequence). V lost 4 bases, J lost 4 bases, and 23 bases lay in between. This CDR3 has 18 residues. CDR3 amino acids: CASSEVGSKNSNNEKLFF. The CDR3 DNA is TGTGCCAGCAGCGAGGTCGGCAGTAAGAACTCCAATAATGAAAAACTGTTTTTT.

V and J are TRBV29-1 and TRBJ2-7; the D is unclear. This CDR3 contains 15 residues. The ends were cut back, 4 bases at V and 1 base at J, with 17 bases in the middle. CDR1 is SQVTM, CDR2 ANQGSEA, per germline. CDR3 in amino acids: CSVVPPVGRSYEQYF. The CDR3 region has the DNA TGCAGCGTTGTCCCTCCGGTAGGCCGGTCCTACGAGCAGTACTTC.

The sample holds a few counts of this clone. A far more abundant clone sits one base away, making this likely a read error. The same CDR3 arises from other DNA sequences in this sample as well. The gene calls are TRBV9 and TRBJ2-3; a possible D gene is TRBD1 (7 bases). The V gene's germline CDR1 is SGDLS and CDR2 YYNGEE. The CDR3 is made up of 14 amino acids. Trimming stripped 4 bases from V and 4 bases from J, with 13 bases between. CDR3 sequence: CASSPGGRSDTQYF. Here the CDR3 DNA reads TGTGCCAGCAGCCCAGGGGGGAGATCAGATACGCAGTATTTT. Filled out from reference TRBV9 and TRBJ2-3, the complete variable domain reads DSGVTQTPKHLITATGQRVTLRCSPRSGDLSVYWYQQSLDQGLQFLIQYYNGEERAKGNILERFSAQQFPDLHSELNLSSLELGDSALYFCASSPGGRSDTQYFGPGTRLTVL.

The J gene is TRBJ1-5, the V gene TRBV6-5; D not certain. From germline, CDR1 is MNHEY and CDR2 SVGAGI. This CDR3 region has 13 residues. Trimming pared 6 bases from V and 0 bases from J, leaving 6 bases between. The CDR3: CASSLDSNQPQHF. CDR3 in DNA: TGTGCCAGCAGCCTGGATAGCAATCAGCCCCAGCATTTT.

The CDR3 DNA reads as TGTGCCACCAGAAGCTCGTGGCAGGGGCAGGAGACCCAGTACTTC. Residues: CATRSSWQGQETQYF. The chain combines TRBV15 with TRBJ2-5; D perhaps matches TRBD1 (6 bases). The V and J ends lost 6 bases and 5 bases respectively, with 19 bases between them. CDR1 is LNHNV and CDR2 is YYDKDF in the germline V gene (reference sequence). The CDR3 contains 15 residues.

The J gene is TRBJ1-1, the V gene TRBV29-1; TRBD1 matches at 8 bases. The germline V gene encodes CDR1 SQVTM and CDR2 ANQGSEA. The CDR3 runs 13 residues. V was clipped by 7 bases and J by 7 bases; unmatched bases: 11. In nucleotides, the CDR3 is TGCAGCGCCGATCGGACAGGGAACGGTGAAGCTTTCTTT. Its translation: CSADRTGNGEAFF.

The J gene is TRBJ2-7, the V gene TRBV27, with 8 nucleotides matching TRBD1. Germline V gene lookup returns CDR1 MNHEY and CDR2 SMNVEV (reference sequence). With 1 base clipped from V and 6 bases from J, the junction kept 5 bases outside the gene matches. CDR3 length equals 14 residues. The CDR3 protein is CASSLFGQGAEQYF. The DNA of the CDR3 is TGTGCCAGCAGTTTATTCGGACAGGGCGCCGAGCAGTACTTC.

This sequence joins TRBV19 and TRBJ2-7; 10 positions agree with TRBD2. Germline lookup yields CDR1 LNHDA and CDR2 SQIVND (reference sequence). The ends lost 5 bases at V and 0 bases at J; junction bases unmatched: 4. The CDR3 totals 15 residues. CDR3 DNA: TGTGCCAGTAGTTCGCTAGCGGGGGCCTCCTACGAGCAGTACTTC. Translating gives CASSSLAGASYEQYF.

This clone was seen a handful of times. The chain carries TRBV11-1 and TRBJ2-7, with 7 bases identical to TRBD2. The CDR3 runs to 14 residues. Germline CDR1 reads SGHAT; CDR2 reads FQDESV (reference sequence). With V trimmed by 5 bases and J by 5 bases, 9 bases remained unmatched. The CDR3 loop reads CASSPLGRADEQYF. The CDR3 region has the DNA TGTGCCAGCAGCCCCCTGGGGAGGGCGGACGAGCAGTACTTC.

The J gene is TRBJ2-3, the V gene TRBV2, with 8 bases identical to TRBD1. The ends lost 6 bases at V and 4 bases at J; junction bases unmatched: 6. Germline CDR1 and CDR2: SNHLY and FYNNEI. The CDR3 runs to 14 residues. Written as DNA, the CDR3 is TGTGCCAGCAGGGCAGGACAGGGCTCAGATACGCAGTATTTT. It is translated as CASRAGQGSDTQYF.

The chain is built from TRBV6-1 and TRBJ1-5, with 8 positions matching TRBD1. J gave up 9 bases and V 6 bases, and 10 bases lay outside the gene matches. In germline, CDR1 is MNHNS, CDR2 SASEGT. The CDR3 runs 14 residues. The CDR3 DNA reads TGTGCCAGCAGGCCGGGGACAGGCCCTTGGCCCCAGCATTTT. It specifies CASRPGTGPWPQHF.

V and J are TRBV6-5 and TRBJ1-2; D is perhaps TRBD1 (6 bases). The CDR3 is made up of 15 amino acids. Germline assignment: CDR1 MNHEY and CDR2 SVGAGI. The V gene lost 10 bases and the J gene lost 1 base, with 19 bases spanning the gap. CDR3 protein: CATVGQKDINYGYTF. The CDR3 DNA follows: TGTGCCACCGTAGGACAGAAGGATATTAACTATGGCTACACCTTC.

This clone was observed a handful of times. The chain links TRBV4-3 to TRBJ2-7; D gene ambiguous. V was trimmed by 4 bases and J by 2 bases, leaving 15 bases between them. The CDR3 has 15 residues. In germline, CDR1 is LGHNA, CDR2 YSLEER. Written as DNA, the CDR3 is TGCGCCAGCAGCCCGCGCTCTACGGGCCCCTACGAGCAGTACTTC. This gives the protein CASSPRSTGPYEQYF.

The chain is built from TRBV4-1 and TRBJ1-2; 8 bases are shared with TRBD1. The germline CDR1 and CDR2 sequences are MGHRA and YSYEKL. The CDR3 is 16 residues long. J gave up 5 bases and V 4 bases, and 12 bases lay outside the gene matches. CDR3 protein: CASSLSDRVDTYGYTF. CDR3 coding DNA: TGCGCCAGCAGCCTCTCGGACAGGGTGGATACGTATGGCTACACCTTC.

This clone appeared a few times. This chain joins TRBV30 and TRBJ2-1; 7 nucleotides align to TRBD2. Germline V gene data show CDR1 as GTSNPN and CDR2 as SVGIG (reference sequence). V shed 3 bases, J shed 7 bases, and the junction held 15 bases outside the gene matches. This CDR3 has 16 amino acids. The CDR3 DNA follows: TGTGCCTGGAGCGATACTGGCGGGAGAGGAGGGAATGAGCAGTTCTTC. Translated: CAWSDTGGRGGNEQFF.

This rearrangement joins TRBV27 to TRBJ2-1; TRBD1 agrees at 7 bases. V shed 4 bases, J shed 9 bases, and the junction held 9 bases outside the gene matches. Germline values: CDR1 MNHEY, CDR2 SMNVEV (reference sequence). The CDR3 loop spans 14 amino acids. CDR3 in DNA: TGTGCCAGCAGTTCGAATACAGGGGATACTGAGCAGTTCTTC. It encodes CASSSNTGDTEQFF.

This clone was detected a few times. V and J are TRBV9 and TRBJ2-1; 12 bases agree with TRBD1. The CDR3 sequence is 15 residues long. Trimming removed 4 bases from V and 8 bases from J; junction bases left unmatched: 7. Germline V lookup: CDR1 SGDLS, CDR2 YYNGEE. The CDR3 DNA follows: TGTGCCAGCAGCTCCGGGACAGGGGGCGGGGATGAGCAGTTCTTC. It translates to CASSSGTGGGDEQFF. Full variable domain (outside the CDR3, taken from reference TRBV9 and TRBJ2-1): DSGVTQTPKHLITATGQRVTLRCSPRSGDLSVYWYQQSLDQGLQFLIQYYNGEERAKGNILERFSAQQFPDLHSELNLSSLELGDSALYFCASSSGTGGGDEQFFGPGTRLTVL.

The chain uses TRBV9 and TRBJ1-2; D is perhaps TRBD1 (5 bases). There are 15 residues in the CDR3. Trimming shortened V by 0 bases and J by 4 bases, and 13 bases separated the two germline ends. In germline, CDR1 is SGDLS, CDR2 YYNGEE. The CDR3 nucleotides are TGTGCCAGCAGCGTAGGGGACCGCGCTCCCTATGGCTACACCTTC. It codes for CASSVGDRAPYGYTF. The full variable domain, its missing parts supplied by reference TRBV9 and TRBJ1-2, is DSGVTQTPKHLITATGQRVTLRCSPRSGDLSVYWYQQSLDQGLQFLIQYYNGEERAKGNILERFSAQQFPDLHSELNLSSLELGDSALYFCASSVGDRAPYGYTFGSGTRLTVV.

The gene calls are TRBV7-3 and TRBJ2-3, with D possibly matching TRBD1 (6 bases). The CDR3 consists of 16 residues. V was clipped by 1 base and J by 2 bases, with 13 bases between them. Per germline, CDR1 SGHTA and CDR2 FQGTGA. The CDR3 DNA sequence: TGTGCCAGCAGCTTAAGGGGGCGGCAATCCACAGATACGCAGTATTTT. This translates into CASSLRGRQSTDTQYF.

V is TRBV2 and J is TRBJ2-7; D gene unclear. The CDR3 has 14 residues. V was cut by 7 bases and J by 0 bases, with 13 bases left in between. Germline loops: CDR1 SNHLY, CDR2 FYNNEI. The CDR3 DNA sequence: TGTGCCAGCATTGGAGTGGGGTCCTCCTACGAGCAGTACTTC. It codes for CASIGVGSSYEQYF.

The chain is built from TRBV11-2 and TRBJ1-2; D uncertain. The V end was cut by 4 bases, the J end by 8 bases, with 14 bases between. In germline, CDR1 is SGHAT, CDR2 FQNNGV. The CDR3 totals 13 residues. CDR3 sequence: CASSSHSSDGYTF. Here the CDR3 DNA reads TGTGCCAGCAGCTCCCATTCATCAGACGGCTACACCTTC.

The J gene is TRBJ2-3, the V gene TRBV28; D is perhaps TRBD2 (5 bases). CDR3 length equals 14 residues. Trimming cost V 3 bases and J 4 bases, with 11 bases left between them. CDR1 is MDHEN, CDR2 SYDVKM, per germline. The CDR3 DNA reads TGTGCCAGCAGTTTCGGGGATCCGGCAGATACGCAGTATTTT. This sequence encodes CASSFGDPADTQYF. The variable domain in full, completed from reference TRBV28 and TRBJ2-3, reads DVKVTQSSRYLVKRTGEKVFLECVQDMDHENMFWYRQDPGLGLRLIYFSYDVKMKEKGDIPEGYSVSREKKERFSLILESASTNQTSMYLCASSFGDPADTQYFGPGTRLTVL.

V usage is TRBV29-1 and J usage is TRBJ2-7; TRBD1 aligns across 10 bases. Germline V lookup: CDR1 SQVTM, CDR2 ANQGSEA. The J segment lost 3 bases and the V segment lost 6 bases, leaving 8 bases of the junction unmatched. The CDR3 has 14 residues. The CDR3 spells CSVLRGQGDYEQYF. The CDR3 DNA is TGCAGCGTCCTACGAGGACAGGGGGACTACGAGCAGTACTTC.

The chain is built from TRBV9 and TRBJ2-7; the D gene is possibly TRBD2 (6 bases). Germline V gives CDR1 SGDLS, CDR2 YYNGEE. The CDR3 loop spans 15 amino acids. V lost 2 bases to trimming and J lost 1 base, with 13 bases between them. CDR3 in amino acids: CASSVGEAQSYEQYF. For the CDR3, the DNA is TGTGCCAGCAGCGTTGGGGAGGCTCAGTCCTACGAGCAGTACTTC.

The rearrangement links TRBV4-1 to TRBJ1-2, with D uncertain. Germline CDR1 and CDR2: MGHRA and YSYEKL. The germline V and J ends were trimmed by 2 bases and 3 bases, with 7 bases remaining between them. This CDR3 has 13 amino acids. In DNA form, the CDR3 reads TGCGCCAGCAGCCAAATTAGTGACTATGGCTACACCTTC. The encoded protein is CASSQISDYGYTF.